The rows below give T cell receptor beta chains drawn from one sample of a study of spatial heterogeneity in lung cancer. Each CDR3 protein gets one entry after TCRdb re-called the 5' RACE reads with MiXCR. The table lists approximately 52,000 distinct CDR3 sequences, around 7% of them singletons, with about 3% in the top ten. Sequenced material: PBMCs, taken at surgery. These receptors all stem from a female donor with early-stage non-small cell lung cancer. Each CDR3 is given with its conserved first and last residue. The order of the fields is clone size, J gene, D gene, V gene, CDR3 DNA, CDR3 protein. The D gene is left open where the match is weak. Clone size, where shown, is once, few, many, or a class for clones that have expanded.

many | TRBJ2-1 | TRBD2 | TRBV7-9 | TGTGCCAGCAGCTTCGGGGGGAGCTCCTACAATGAGCAGTTCTTC | CASSFGGSSYNEQFF
many | TRBJ2-3 | . | TRBV5-1 | TGCGCCAGCAGCTTGGCCGGGACCCTCCCAGATACGCAGTATTTT | CASSLAGTLPDTQYF
few | TRBJ2-7 | . | TRBV19 | TGTGCCAGTAGTATCGGGCCGAGCTCCTACGAGCAGTACTTC | CASSIGPSSYEQYF
many | TRBJ2-7 | . | TRBV6-5 | TGTGCCAGCAGTTATCATGGGGGCCGCTCCTACGAGCAGTACTTC | CASSYHGGRSYEQYF
many | TRBJ2-7 | TRBD1 | TRBV9 | TGTGCCAGCAGCGTAGAAGGGACAGGGTCATACGAGCAGTACTTC | CASSVEGTGSYEQYF
. | TRBJ2-1 | . | TRBV24-1 | TGTGCCACCAGTGAGTCCGGGAAATTTACGGTTGAGCAGTTCTTC | CATSESGKFTVEQFF
many | TRBJ2-5 | . | TRBV5-1 | TGCGCCAGCCGCCTCTCCCCCTCCCAAGAGACCCAGTACTTC | CASRLSPSQETQYF
many | TRBJ1-1 | . | TRBV20-1 | TGCAGTGCTAGTCCTTACACTGAAGCTTTCTTT | CSASPYTEAFF
few | TRBJ2-5 | TRBD1 | TRBV7-8 | TGTGCCAGCAGCTTAGCATCGGCAGGGGGTCAAGAGACCCAGTACTTC | CASSLASAGGQETQYF
many | TRBJ2-2 | . | TRBV12-3/TRBV12-4 | TGTGCCAGCAAAGTAAGCAGGAGGAACACCGGGGAGCTGTTTTTT | CASKVSRRNTGELFF
many | TRBJ1-4 | TRBD1 | TRBV12-3/TRBV12-4 | TGTGCCAGCAGGGACAGGGGCCGAAATGAAAAACTGTTTTTT | CASRDRGRNEKLFF
many | TRBJ1-4 | . | TRBV20-1 | TGCAGTGCTAGCCCGGGAACAGCCGGGGAAAAACTGTTTTTT | CSASPGTAGEKLFF
. | TRBJ2-4 | . | TRBV6-2/TRBV6-3 | TGTGCCAGCAGTAGGGACCTTATTCAGTACTTC | CASSRDLIQYF
few | TRBJ2-7 | TRBD2 | TRBV20-1 | TGCAGTGCTAGCTCTAGCGGGGCTCACGAGCAGTACTTC | CSASSSGAHEQYF
many | TRBJ2-5 | . | TRBV7-9 | TGTGCCAGCAGCTCGGCGCCCCATGAGACCCAGTACTTC | CASSSAPHETQYF
few | TRBJ2-5 | . | TRBV29-1 | TGCAGCGCTTCCGTACCCCTATTCCAACAGGGTCAAGAGACCCAGTACTTC | CSASVPLFQQGQETQYF
many | TRBJ2-5 | TRBD2 | TRBV9 | TGTGCCAGCAGCGTACTAGCGGGGGAAGAGGCCCAGTACTTC | CASSVLAGEEAQYF
. | TRBJ2-1 | . | TRBV6-4 | TGTGCCAGCAGTGACTCGATCGCGCGGAGGTGGTTCTTC | CASSDSIARRWFF
many | TRBJ2-7 | . | TRBV5-1 | TGCGCCAGCTCTTTAGAGCCAGGGATCTCCTACGAGCAGTACTTC | CASSLEPGISYEQYF
many | TRBJ2-6 | . | TRBV12-3/TRBV12-4 | TGTGCCAGCAGTTTCGGGCAGGTCGGAGCCAACGTCCTGACTTTC | CASSFGQVGANVLTF
many | TRBJ2-3 | TRBD2 | TRBV20-1 | TGCAGTGCCAAGCTCGGGGGGACTCACCTTCTGAATACGCAGTATTTT | CSAKLGGTHLLNTQYF
many | TRBJ2-4 | . | TRBV5-5 | TGTGCCAGCAGCTCCCCCACAAGTGTCAACATTCAGTACTTC | CASSSPTSVNIQYF
many | TRBJ2-1 | TRBD1 | TRBV6-2/TRBV6-3 | TGTGCCAGCAGTTACGGACCCGGGACAGGGTTGGTAAATGAGCAGTTCTTC | CASSYGPGTGLVNEQFF
few | TRBJ2-7 | . | TRBV5-1 | TGCGCCAGCAGCTTGGCTCAGGTCGGGTCCTACGAGCAGTACTTC | CASSLAQVGSYEQYF
many | TRBJ1-5 | . | TRBV28 | TGTGCCAGCAGTTTTAACGGGAGGGGCAATCAGCCCCAGCATTTT | CASSFNGRGNQPQHF
many | TRBJ1-6 | TRBD1 | TRBV20-1 | TGCAGTGCCGGGACAGTGAATTCACCCCTCCACTTT | CSAGTVNSPLHF
many | TRBJ2-2 | . | TRBV11-1 | TGTGCCAGCAGCTTATCTCTGGATTACACCGGGGAGCTGTTTTTT | CASSLSLDYTGELFF
many | TRBJ1-5 | . | TRBV11-2 | TGTGCCAGCAGTCGGGGGGAAAATCAGCCCCAGCATTTT | CASSRGENQPQHF
few | TRBJ1-2 | . | TRBV7-9 | TGTGCCAGCAGCTCGATTCAGTGGGGCTACACCTTC | CASSSIQWGYTF
many | TRBJ2-7 | . | TRBV7-2 | TGTGCCAGCAGCTTAGCCCGTCCAGGGAACTACGAGCAGTACTTC | CASSLARPGNYEQYF
many | TRBJ2-6 | . | TRBV11-2 | TGTGCCAGCAGCTTAGAGGGCGGGGAGGCTGGGGCCAACGTCCTGACTTTC | CASSLEGGEAGANVLTF
many | TRBJ2-1 | TRBD2 | TRBV7-2 | TGTGCCAGCAGCTTAGACGGGACTAGCTATGAGCAGTTCTTC | CASSLDGTSYEQFF
many | TRBJ2-1 | . | TRBV2 | . | CASSSSRGPYNEQFF
many | TRBJ2-4 | . | TRBV7-9 | TGTGCCAGCAGCTTCCAGGGTCGCAAAAACATTCAGTACTTC | CASSFQGRKNIQYF
many | TRBJ1-1 | TRBD1 | TRBV29-1 | TGCAGCGTCCAGACAGGGATGAACACTGAAGCTTTCTTT | CSVQTGMNTEAFF
many | TRBJ2-2 | . | TRBV2 | TGTGCCAGCAGGACAGTTACGAACACCGGGGAGCTGTTTTTT | CASRTVTNTGELFF